This TCR beta chain was recovered during a study of blood T cell repertoires in COVID-19 (dated by TCRdb to 2020 to 2022). Regarding the complete study: Samples from collaborators originated in the United States, Italy and Spain and spanned both the acute and convalescent phases of COVID-19. The material from the prospective study consisted of cDNA or gDNA derived from T cells, B-cell-depleted T cells, or PBMCs. The dataset comprised deeply sampled blood TCRbeta repertoires from subjects exposed to, actively infected with, or recovered from COVID-19. The repertoires were released in a freely available public database intended as a resource for research on the immune response to SARS-CoV-2. Samples came from the ongoing ImmuneRACE study (first 160 participants) plus 1,254 subjects from 6 global collaborators. Sample metadata almost always included a de-identified subject ID, COVID-19 status, age in years and sex. HLA class I and class II types, where available, came from metadata supplied by the sample provider rather than from assay-based typing. Here is what the overall study found, with its caveats: The quantity of clinical and demographic metadata differed by source and by participant and was supplied without curation.

In the germline V gene, CDR1 corresponds to MNHEY and CDR2 to SVGEGT. Including the terminal cysteine and phenylalanine, the CDR3 comprises 13 residues. CDR3 DNA is the only sequence kept; it has 39 bases, read in frame from the first base. The V end loses 2 bases and the J end loses 5 bases, and a stretch of 9 bases separates them. This clone was seen just once. It lacks a known antigen. No quality values exist for individual bases; no much larger clone is one base distant. The immunoSEQ Assay, a bias-controlled multiplex PCR, was used to amplify TCRbeta CDR3 regions from genomic DNA. Turning to the authors' computational methods: Within the assay, amplification of reference gene primers was used to estimate how many nucleated cells each sample contained. To quantify the absolute abundance of each unique TCRbeta CDR3 rearrangement, sequence reads were collapsed and filtered. For each sample, productive Simpson clonality was calculated by taking the square root of Simpson's diversity index across productive rearrangements. TCRdb took over this immuneACCESS table, retaining in-frame rearrangements with V and J assigned. Such tables are incomplete; in checked studies, under half of the missing clones stem from an unresolved V gene, and the remainder is unexplained. For V, J and clone size, that table is used; D and trimming come from the DNA. This sample gives 200,000 to 300,000 clones in total; around four fifths of them show up just once. Of the sample, around 4% falls within the top ten clones.

Collaborating institutions collected whole blood in K2EDTA tubes following their own protocols. For TCRbeta analysis, collaborators shipped samples in one of three forms: frozen whole blood, isolated PBMCs, or DNA extracted from either of those sample types. This clonotype was sampled from a man between 60 and 70 years old with acute or convalescent COVID-19. Rearrangement joined TRBV6-2 or TRBV6-3 to TRBJ2-5; the D gene cannot be named for sure. The specimen was peripheral blood. This receptor has the CDR3 CASSYPVGETQYF. The sequenced DNA is TGTGCCAGCAGTTACCCAGTCGGGGAGACCCAGTACTTC.